This T cell receptor beta chain was identified in a study of T cells after posttransplantation cyclophosphamide. Treatment was busulfan-fludarabine conditioning, a marrow graft, and cyclophosphamide on days +3 and +4. This clone was picked up many times. The antigen is unknown. Trimming took 5 bases from V and 9 from J; bases not matched to a gene: 7. This CDR3 comprises 15 residues. Germline loops: CDR1 SGHTS, CDR2 YDEGEE. Libraries were prepared by immunoSEQ multiplex PCR; TCRdb keeps only in-frame clonotypes and omits some of them. The record shows roughly 10,000 clones for this sample, with no singletons present. Findings and limits, study-wide: Donor CD8+ memory clones often dominated recipient blood repertoires at later times. Tissue-infiltrating T cells from skin or gut overlapped little with blood T cells. Recipient CMV seropositivity and CMV reactivation strongly tracked TRB clonality.

This TCR derives from a female patient aged 40 to 55 who received an allogeneic stem cell transplant from a related donor, was CMV-positive, and had no GVHD. Among the T cells, some may be from the graft donor. Sequences were derived from PBMCs, sampled after allogeneic stem cell transplant with posttransplant cyclophosphamide. The chain links TRBV5-8 to TRBJ2-1, with TRBD2 matching 14 bases. The CDR3 sequence is CASSLGLAGGGEQFF. CDR3 DNA: TGTGCCAGCAGTCTCGGACTAGCGGGGGGAGGTGAGCAGTTCTTC.